These 28 T cell receptor beta chains share one sample of origin, sequenced in a study of memory CD4+ T cells and cytomegalovirus serostatus. Assay: immunoSEQ multiplex PCR; the TCRdb copy retains only in-frame clones and omits some. The sample carries about 82,000 clones, 65% to 85% recorded once. The sort gate was single viable CD3+CD4+CD8-CD45RO+ cells for memory CD4+ T cells. Specimen: memory CD4+ T cells from blood. These receptors were taken from an adult in good health and CMV-seronegative.

The chain couples TRBV2 to TRBJ2-2; TRBD1 is a possible D gene (5 bases). The CDR3 is 14 residues long. Germline CDR1 and CDR2: SNHLY and FYNNEI. Trimming pared 3 bases from V and 5 bases from J, leaving 10 bases between. The chain's CDR3 is CASSEQGLTGELFF. For the CDR3, the DNA is TGTGCCAGCAGTGAGCAGGGCTTGACCGGGGAGCTGTTTTTT.

This clone has only a few counts. The chain carries TRBV5-6 and TRBJ2-7; TRBD2 might be the D (5 bases). Germline lookup yields CDR1 SGHDT and CDR2 YYEEEE. The CDR3 consists of 12 residues. V was clipped by 2 bases and J by 12 bases, with 15 bases between them. The CDR3 DNA reads TGTGCCAGCAGCTTCACCGGGGTGGGAATGTACTTC. Residues: CASSFTGVGMYF.

CDR3 protein: CSAGGGLREQYF. The CDR3 DNA is TGCAGCGCTGGGGGGGGGCTAAGGGAGCAGTACTTC. V usage is TRBV29-1 and J usage is TRBJ2-7; tentatively, D is TRBD2 (7 bases). V was pared by 7 bases and J by 7 bases, with 17 bases between. The CDR3 has 12 residues. Germline V gives CDR1 SQVTM, CDR2 ANQGSEA.

This clone has a handful of counts. V usage is TRBV27 and J usage is TRBJ1-5, with D possibly matching TRBD1 (5 bases). The CDR3 is 13 amino acids. Germline V gene lookup returns CDR1 MNHEY and CDR2 SMNVEV (reference sequence). Trimming pared 3 bases from V and 10 bases from J, leaving 13 bases between. CDR3 in amino acids: CASSFRGRGPQHF. As DNA, the CDR3 is TGTGCCAGCAGTTTCCGAGGGAGGGGCCCCCAGCATTTT.

The chain is built from TRBV9 and TRBJ2-2, with D unresolved. The V end was cut by 2 bases, the J end by 4 bases, with 3 bases between. Per the germline V gene, CDR1 is SGDLS and CDR2 is YYNGEE. This CDR3 has 12 residues. CDR3 bases: TGTGCCAGCAGCGTTTCCACCGGGGAGCTGTTTTTT. As protein: CASSVSTGELFF.

The chain joins TRBV27 to TRBJ1-3, with 7 bases matching TRBD1. This CDR3 comprises 14 residues. With 2 bases clipped from V and 8 bases from J, the junction kept 6 bases outside the gene matches. Germline CDR1 reads MNHEY; CDR2 reads SMNVEV (reference sequence). The CDR3 region is CASSLGGGGDTIYF. In DNA, the CDR3 is TGTGCCAGCAGTTTAGGAGGAGGGGGCGACACCATATATTTT.

The CDR3 coding sequence is TGTGCCAGCAGCCCCCACGGCAGGGGGTGGGAAGCTTTCTTT. It specifies CASSPHGRGWEAFF. The chain carries TRBV7-2 and TRBJ1-1; 7 nucleotides line up with TRBD1. Germline V gene lookup returns CDR1 SGHTA and CDR2 FQGNSA. The CDR3 extends over 14 amino acids. V was pared by 5 bases and J by 8 bases, with 11 bases of the junction left unmatched.

The rearrangement joins TRBV10-3 to TRBJ1-1; D gene unclear. CDR3 length: 13 residues. CDR1 and CDR2 (germline): ENHRY, SYGVKD. The V gene lost 6 bases and the J gene lost 4 bases, with 12 bases spanning the gap. CDR3 bases: TGTGCCATCAGCGACCCGGGAGGCACTGAAGCTTTCTTT. Translated: CAISDPGGTEAFF.

The chain links TRBV5-6 to TRBJ2-2; possibly TRBD1 or TRBD2 for D (5 bases each). Between the trimmed V and J ends, which lost 5 bases and 1 base, there was a span of 15 bases. The CDR3 runs to 16 residues. Germline CDR1 is SGHDT and CDR2 is YYEEEE. DNA of the CDR3: TGTGCCAGCAGACCGGGAAAGGGGAGGAACACCGGGGAGCTGTTTTTT. It yields the protein CASRPGKGRNTGELFF.

V is TRBV18 and J is TRBJ1-4; D is uncertain. Germline V gene sequence: CDR1 KGHSH, CDR2 LQKENI. V was cut by 1 base and J by 5 bases, with 14 bases left in between. This CDR3 is 16 amino acids long. The CDR3 nucleotides are TGTGCCAGCTCACCACGGGATGAGAGGCGGAATGAAAAACTGTTTTTT. Translated: CASSPRDERRNEKLFF.

The rearrangement joins TRBV28 to TRBJ1-6; the D is unclear. Per germline, CDR1 MDHEN and CDR2 SYDVKM. This CDR3 has 14 residues. The V gene lost 6 bases and the J gene lost 6 bases, with 12 bases spanning the gap. CDR3 sequence: CASSTATLNSPLHF. The DNA for the CDR3 is TGTGCCAGCAGCACAGCCACCCTTAATTCACCCCTCCACTTT. The complete variable domain, with remaining parts taken from reference TRBV28 and TRBJ1-6, reads DVKVTQSSRYLVKRTGEKVFLECVQDMDHENMFWYRQDPGLGLRLIYFSYDVKMKEKGDIPEGYSVSREKKERFSLILESASTNQTSMYLCASSTATLNSPLHFGNGTRLTVT.

The V and J genes are TRBV6-1 and TRBJ1-3; 10 nucleotides match TRBD1. This CDR3 region has 15 residues. The germline CDR1 and CDR2 sequences are MNHNS and SASEGT. The ends lost 6 bases at V and 2 bases at J; junction bases unmatched: 4. DNA of the CDR3: TGTGCCAGCAGCTCAGACAGGGGGCCTGGAAACACCATATATTTT. This sequence encodes CASSSDRGPGNTIYF.

The chain recombines TRBV30 with TRBJ1-1; perhaps TRBD1 as D (5 bases). The germline CDR1 and CDR2 sequences are GTSNPN and SVGIG (reference sequence). Trimming cost V 7 bases and J 4 bases, with 13 bases left between them. This CDR3 region has 12 residues. This chain's CDR3 is CAYQGGITEAFF. CDR3 DNA sequence: TGTGCCTATCAGGGTGGTATCACTGAAGCTTTCTTT. Variable domain in full (rest from reference TRBV30 and TRBJ1-1): SQTIHQWPATLVQPVGSPLSLECTVEGTSNPNLYWYRQAAGRGLQLLFYSVGIGQISSEVPQNLSASRPQDRQFILSSKKLLLSDSGFYLCAYQGGITEAFFGQGTRLTVV.

The chain is built from TRBV7-3 and TRBJ2-1; D may be TRBD1 (6 bases). V dropped 5 bases and J dropped 0 bases, with 14 bases sitting between them. The CDR3 has 16 amino acids. Germline-derived CDR1 and CDR2 are SGHTA and FQGTGA. The CDR3 protein is CASSPQTGSSYNEQFF. The CDR3 DNA follows: TGTGCCAGCAGCCCCCAGACAGGCAGCTCCTACAATGAGCAGTTCTTC. Together with reference TRBV7-3 and TRBJ2-1, the CDR3 gives the full variable domain: GAGVSQTPSNKVTEKGKYVELRCDPISGHTALYWYRQSLGQGPEFLIYFQGTGAADDSGLPNDRFFAVRPEGSVSTLKIQRTERGDSAVYLCASSPQTGSSYNEQFFGPGTRLTVL.

The chain carries TRBV11-2 and TRBJ2-1; 8 bases are shared with TRBD2. With 5 bases clipped from V and 7 bases from J, the junction kept 4 bases outside the gene matches. The CDR3 has 13 amino acids. In germline, CDR1 is SGHAT, CDR2 FQNNGV. DNA of the CDR3: TGTGCCAGCAGCCCCGGGACTAGGAATGAGCAGTTCTTC. Its protein is CASSPGTRNEQFF.

The rearrangement links TRBV6-5 to TRBJ1-4; D remains ambiguous. Trimming removed 0 bases at V and 0 bases at J, with 8 bases between. This CDR3 has 16 amino acids. CDR1 is MNHEY, CDR2 SVGAGI, per germline. The DNA of the CDR3 is TGTGCCAGCAGTTACTCCCGTTTTACAACTAATGAAAAACTGTTTTTT. This codes for CASSYSRFTTNEKLFF.

The chain couples TRBV4-3 to TRBJ2-1; D perhaps matches TRBD2 (5 bases). This CDR3 has 15 amino acids. The V end lost 0 bases, the J end lost 1 base, and 7 bases lay between the germline ends. In germline, CDR1 is LGHNA, CDR2 YSLEER. CDR3 residues: CASSQESGSYNEQFF. The CDR3 nucleotides read TGCGCCAGCAGCCAAGAAAGCGGTTCCTACAATGAGCAGTTCTTC.

The CDR3 DNA is TGTGCCAGCAGTGAATTTGGGGGACAGGGGAGCTACACCTTC. Translating gives CASSEFGGQGSYTF. The chain uses TRBV6-4 and TRBJ1-2; TRBD1 aligns across 10 bases. This CDR3 has 14 amino acids. V trimming: 3 bases; J trimming: 9 bases; junction bases outside the gene matches: 7. CDR1 is MRHNA, CDR2 SNTAGT, per germline.

The V gene is TRBV6-6, the J gene TRBJ1-2; D uncertain. Germline lookup yields CDR1 MNHNY and CDR2 SVGAGI (reference sequence). Trimming left V 6 bases short and J 8 bases short, with 10 bases between. This CDR3 comprises 11 residues. The CDR3 protein is CASRRSRGYTF. Here the CDR3 DNA reads TGTGCCAGCAGGAGGTCAAGAGGCTACACCTTC.

The genes are TRBV7-8 and TRBJ1-4; D is unresolved. The CDR3 has 13 amino acids. V lost 1 base to trimming and J lost 10 bases, with 10 bases between them. Germline V gene sequence: CDR1 SGHVS, CDR2 FQNEAQ. CDR3 in amino acids: CASSLGTERKLFF. The CDR3 bases are TGTGCCAGCAGCTTAGGGACCGAGAGAAAACTGTTTTTT.

The V gene is TRBV9, the J gene TRBJ2-7, with TRBD1 matching 9 bases. CDR3 length: 15 amino acids. Germline V lookup: CDR1 SGDLS, CDR2 YYNGEE. Trimming at V came to 4 bases and at J to 6 bases, leaving 11 bases not matched to a gene. CDR3 protein: CASSLHTGQGIEQYF. The CDR3, as DNA: TGTGCCAGCAGCCTCCACACGGGACAGGGTATCGAGCAGTACTTC.

The chain has TRBV5-5 and TRBJ2-7, with D unclear. Germline lookup yields CDR1 SGHKS and CDR2 YYEKEE (reference sequence). The germline V and J ends were trimmed by 1 base and 3 bases, with 11 bases remaining between them. This CDR3 contains 14 residues. CDR3 protein: CASSLSPRDYEQYF. In DNA form, the CDR3 reads TGTGCCAGCAGCTTGAGCCCCCGAGACTACGAGCAGTACTTC.

This clone was seen more than once but under ten times. One end of the junction does not line up with germline, which may come from a read error. The genes are TRBV7-7 and TRBJ1-1; a possible D gene is TRBD1 (5 bases). This CDR3 contains 13 residues. Germline loops: CDR1 SSHAT, CDR2 FNYEAQ (reference sequence). The chain's CDR3 is CASSPRGVSEAFF. CDR3 bases: TGTGCTAGCAGTCCTAGGGGAGTAAGTGAAGCTTTCTTT.

The chain links TRBV7-2 to TRBJ2-2; D gene ambiguous. This CDR3 contains 12 residues. Germline V gene lookup returns CDR1 SGHTA and CDR2 FQGNSA. V lost 2 bases and J lost 9, with 7 bases in between. CDR3 nucleotides: TGTGCCAGCAGCTTATGGGCCCGGGAGCTGTTTTTT. Its protein product is CASSLWARELFF.

The chain couples TRBV7-2 to TRBJ1-5; D is ambiguous. Germline lookup yields CDR1 SGHTA and CDR2 FQGNSA. This CDR3 contains 15 residues. Trimming shortened V by 4 bases and J by 1 base, and 11 bases separated the two germline ends. As DNA, the CDR3 is TGTGCCAGCAGCTCAGTTGGTCTCAGCAATCAGCCCCAGCATTTT. It encodes CASSSVGLSNQPQHF.

The gene calls are TRBV27 and TRBJ2-7; a weak D match, TRBD1 (6 bases). This CDR3 is 16 amino acids long. V lost 5 bases and J 4 bases, leaving 21 bases between the germline ends. Germline V gene data show CDR1 as MNHEY and CDR2 as SMNVEV (reference sequence). In DNA form, the CDR3 reads TGTGCCAGCAGTGCCTCAGGGGTGCCTCAATCTTACGAGCAGTACTTC. Translation gives CASSASGVPQSYEQYF.

The CDR3 sequence is CSVGQGVQDTQYF. DNA for the CDR3: TGCAGCGTAGGACAGGGTGTTCAAGATACGCAGTATTTT. This chain joins TRBV29-1 and TRBJ2-3; TRBD1 matches 8 bases. The V gene end was trimmed by 6 bases and the J gene end by 5 bases; junction bases not matched to a gene: 7. There are 13 residues in the CDR3. Germline values: CDR1 SQVTM, CDR2 ANQGSEA.

This sequence joins TRBV7-9 and TRBJ2-7, with 8 bases identical to TRBD1. Looked up from germline, CDR1 is SEHNR and CDR2 is FQNEAQ (reference sequence). The length of the CDR3 is 15 residues. V shed 2 bases and J 4 bases; nucleotides not matched to a gene: 7. CDR3 bases: TGTGCCAGCAGCTTATCCCCAGGGGGCGGGTACGAGCAGTACTTC. Protein: CASSLSPGGGYEQYF.